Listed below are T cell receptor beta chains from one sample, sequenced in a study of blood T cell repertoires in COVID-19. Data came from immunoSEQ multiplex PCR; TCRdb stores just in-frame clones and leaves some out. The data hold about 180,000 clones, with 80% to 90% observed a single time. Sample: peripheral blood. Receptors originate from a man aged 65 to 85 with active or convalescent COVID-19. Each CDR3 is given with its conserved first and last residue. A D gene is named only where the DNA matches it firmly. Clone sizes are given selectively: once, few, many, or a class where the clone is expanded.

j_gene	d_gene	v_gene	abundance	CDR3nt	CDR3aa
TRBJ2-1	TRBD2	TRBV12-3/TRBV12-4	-	TGTGCCAGCGGGACTAGCGGGAGCTATGAGCAGTTCTTC	CASGTSGSYEQFF
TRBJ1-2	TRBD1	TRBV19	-	TGTGCCAGTAGTAAGCCAGGGGGAAAATCCTATGGCTACACCTTC	CASSKPGGKSYGYTF
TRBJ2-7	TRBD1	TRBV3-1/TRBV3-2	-	TGTGCCAGCAGTCACAGGGGGCGAGAGCAGTACTTC	CASSHRGREQYF
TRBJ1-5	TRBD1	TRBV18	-	TGTGCCAGCTCACCCGGGACAGGGGCGGATCAGCCCCAGCATTTT	CASSPGTGADQPQHF
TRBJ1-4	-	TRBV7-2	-	TGTGCCAGCAGCCCGCAGGGTACACGTTTAACTAATGAAAAACTGTTTTTT	CASSPQGTRLTNEKLFF
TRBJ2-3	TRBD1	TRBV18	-	TGTGCCAGCTCACCACCGGGACAGGGGGCTTCAGATACGCAGTATTTT	CASSPPGQGASDTQYF
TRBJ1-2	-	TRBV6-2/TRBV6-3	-	TGTGCCAGCAGTACAGCCGCCTATGGCTACACCTTC	CASSTAAYGYTF
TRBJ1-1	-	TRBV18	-	TGTGCCAGCTCACCAGGAGGGAAAGCCCCTATGAACACTGAAGCTTTCTTT	CASSPGGKAPMNTEAFF
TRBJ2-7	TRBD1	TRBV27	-	TGTGCCAGCTCCGGGACAGGGCCTTACGAGCAGTACTTC	CASSGTGPYEQYF
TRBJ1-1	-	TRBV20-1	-	TGCAGTGGGGAGGTGAACACTGAAGCTTTCTTT	CSGEVNTEAFF
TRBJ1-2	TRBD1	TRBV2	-	TGTGCCAGCAGCGCTCTCGGACAGGGGAACTATGGCTACACCTTC	CASSALGQGNYGYTF
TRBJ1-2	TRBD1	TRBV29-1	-	TGCAGCGCCGGAACAGGGGCGGGCTATGGCTACACCTTC	CSAGTGAGYGYTF
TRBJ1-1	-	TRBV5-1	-	TGCGCCAGCAGCAACCCCGGGGGGGCTTTCTTT	CASSNPGGAFF
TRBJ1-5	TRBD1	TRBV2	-	TGTGCCAGCAGTGAGGGGACAGATAGCAATCAGCCCCAGCATTTT	CASSEGTDSNQPQHF
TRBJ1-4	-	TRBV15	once	TGTGCCACCAGCAGAGATAGGGCAGCGGAACTGTTTTTT	CATSRDRAAELFF
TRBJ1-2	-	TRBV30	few	TGTGCCTGGAGTCTAGGGGGTTGGTCTGGCTACACCTTC	CAWSLGGWSGYTF
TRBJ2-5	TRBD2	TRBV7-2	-	TGTGCCAGCAGCTTAGCGGCAACTAGCGGGAGGTATAGAGAGACCCAGTACTTC	CASSLAATSGRYRETQYF
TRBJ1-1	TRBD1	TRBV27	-	TGTGCCAGCAGATCGATCGGGACAGCAGAGCAAGCTTTCTTT	CASRSIGTAEQAFF
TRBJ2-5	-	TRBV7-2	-	TGTGCCAGCAGCCCGGGACACACCTGGCCCGGAGAGACCCAGTACTTC	CASSPGHTWPGETQYF
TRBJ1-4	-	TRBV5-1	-	TGCGCCAGCAGCCCCCTGGCCTCAACTAATGAAAAACTGTTTTTT	CASSPLASTNEKLFF
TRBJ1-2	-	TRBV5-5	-	TGTGCCAGCAGCTTGGAACATTGGGGCTACACCTTC	CASSLEHWGYTF
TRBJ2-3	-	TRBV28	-	TGTGCCAGCAGTCGCAACAGGGACGGGGCCTTCGGCACAGATACGCAGTATTTT	CASSRNRDGAFGTDTQYF
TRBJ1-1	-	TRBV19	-	TGTGCCAGTAAAAGGGGCAGGGAAGCTTTCTTT	CASKRGREAFF
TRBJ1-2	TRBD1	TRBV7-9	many	TGTGCCAGCAGCCAGGGGGCAGGGGGATATGGCTACACCTTC	CASSQGAGGYGYTF
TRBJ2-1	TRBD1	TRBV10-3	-	TGTGCCATCAGTGAATACGGACAGGTGTTGAATGAGCAGTTCTTC	CAISEYGQVLNEQFF
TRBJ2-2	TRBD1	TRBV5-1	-	TGCGCCAGCAGCTGGCCCGACAGGGGGCCACCGAACACCGGGGAGCTGTTTTTT	CASSWPDRGPPNTGELFF
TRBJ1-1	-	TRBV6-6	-	TGTGCCAGCAGTCCCGTGGGGGGGAGCGGCACTGAAGCTTTCTTT	CASSPVGGSGTEAFF
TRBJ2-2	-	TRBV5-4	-	TGTGCCAGCAGCCTTCCTAGCGCCGACACCGGGGAGCTGTTTTTT	CASSLPSADTGELFF
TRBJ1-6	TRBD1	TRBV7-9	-	TGTGCCACCTCCGACAGGGGAGGTTCACCCCTCCACTTT	CATSDRGGSPLHF
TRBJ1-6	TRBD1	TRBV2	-	TGTGCCAGCAGTGGACAGGGGGCGTCCCCTTCACCCCTCCACTTT	CASSGQGASPSPLHF
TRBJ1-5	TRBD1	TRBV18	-	TGTGCCAGCTCACCGGACAGGGCGCGTCAGCCCCAGCATTTT	CASSPDRARQPQHF
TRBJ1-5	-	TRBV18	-	TGTGCCAGCTCACCAGGGGCACAGGGCAATCAGCCCCAGCATTTT	CASSPGAQGNQPQHF
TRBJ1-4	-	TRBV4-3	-	TGCGCCAGCAGCCAAGATTCCGACAGGAGGCGGGAAAAACTGTTTTTT	CASSQDSDRRREKLFF
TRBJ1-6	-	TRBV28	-	TGTGCCAGCAGTTCGATCACAGGTGCCGTCGTGTCACCCCTCCACTTT	CASSSITGAVVSPLHF
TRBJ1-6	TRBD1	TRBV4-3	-	TGCGCCAGCAGCCTGGAGGGACAGCTAAATTCACCCCTCCACTTT	CASSLEGQLNSPLHF
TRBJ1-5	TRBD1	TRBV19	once	TGTGCCAGTAGACACGGGACAGGGACGAATAGCAATCAGCCCCAGCATTTT	CASRHGTGTNSNQPQHF
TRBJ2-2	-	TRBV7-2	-	TGTGCCAGCAGCCCCGGGCGGGGAATGAACACCGGGGAGCTGTTTTTT	CASSPGRGMNTGELFF
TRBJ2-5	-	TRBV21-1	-	TGTGCCAGCAGCTCGAGGGGGGGGCAGGAGACCCAGTACTTC	CASSSRGGQETQYF
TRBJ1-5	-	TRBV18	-	TGTGCCAGCTCAGAAGGGGCGGCTCAGCCCCAGCATTTT	CASSEGAAQPQHF
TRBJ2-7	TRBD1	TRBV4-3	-	TGCGCCAGCAGCCAGCGGGACAGGAGCTCCTACGAGCAGTACTTC	CASSQRDRSSYEQYF
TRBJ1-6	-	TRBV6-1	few	TGTGCCAGCAGTGAACCAAGGGAGTGGGGTCGTAATTCACCCCTCCACTTT	CASSEPREWGRNSPLHF
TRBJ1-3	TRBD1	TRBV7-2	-	TGTGCCAGCAGCCCATTCGGGACAGGGTATCGAAGCTCTGGAAACACCATATATTTT	CASSPFGTGYRSSGNTIYF
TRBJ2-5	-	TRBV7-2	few	TGTGCCAGCAGCTTAGCTAGCGGTCCTCAAGAGACCCAGTACTTC	CASSLASGPQETQYF
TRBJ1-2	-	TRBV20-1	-	TGCAGTGCTACTTCGACAGCTGGCTACACCTTC	CSATSTAGYTF
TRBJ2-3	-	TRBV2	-	TGTGCCAGCAGTGGTATGAGGTCCTCCGTAGATACGCAGTATTTT	CASSGMRSSVDTQYF
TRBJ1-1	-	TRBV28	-	TGTGCCAGCAGTTTAGTACAGAGACTGAACACTGAAGCTTTCTTT	CASSLVQRLNTEAFF
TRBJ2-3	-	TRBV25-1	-	TGTGCCAGCGCACCGCCGGGGGCAGATACGCAGTATTTT	CASAPPGADTQYF
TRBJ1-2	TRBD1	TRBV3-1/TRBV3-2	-	TGTGCCAGCAGCCCCGGGGGGACAGGGGAAGGCTACACCTTC	CASSPGGTGEGYTF
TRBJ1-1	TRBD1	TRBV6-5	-	TGTGCCAGCAGCAAGACAGGGTGGGTTGAAGCTTTCTTT	CASSKTGWVEAFF
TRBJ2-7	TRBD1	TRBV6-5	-	TGTGCCACTCGAATGACAGGGTCGGCTGAGCAGTACTTC	CATRMTGSAEQYF
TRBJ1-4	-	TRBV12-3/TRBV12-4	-	TGTGCCAGCAGTTCCGGTTACGCTGAAAAACTGTTTTTT	CASSSGYAEKLFF
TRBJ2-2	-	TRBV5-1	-	TGCGCCAGCAGCTTGTTAGGACAGACGAACACCGGGGAGCTGTTTTTT	CASSLLGQTNTGELFF
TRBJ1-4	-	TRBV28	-	TGTGCCAGCTCCCGAGGAGGGGGGGCTTTAAACGTACTAAATGAAAAACTGTTTTTT	CASSRGGGALNVLNEKLFF